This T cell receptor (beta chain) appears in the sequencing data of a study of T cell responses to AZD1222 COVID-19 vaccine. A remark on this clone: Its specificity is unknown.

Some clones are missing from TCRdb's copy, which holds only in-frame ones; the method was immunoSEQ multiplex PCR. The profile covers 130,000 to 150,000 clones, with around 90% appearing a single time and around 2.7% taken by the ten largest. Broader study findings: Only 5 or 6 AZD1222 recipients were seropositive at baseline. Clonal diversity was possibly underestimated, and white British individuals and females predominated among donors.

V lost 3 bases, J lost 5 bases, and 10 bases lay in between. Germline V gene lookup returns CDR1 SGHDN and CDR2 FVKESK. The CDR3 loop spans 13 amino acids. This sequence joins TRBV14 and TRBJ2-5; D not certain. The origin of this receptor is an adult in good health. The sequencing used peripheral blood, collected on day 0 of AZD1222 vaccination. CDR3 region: CASSHLKGETQYF. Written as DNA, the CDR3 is TGTGCCAGCAGCCACTTAAAAGGGGAGACCCAGTACTTC.